This T cell receptor (beta chain) was captured in a study of T-cell memory formation after mild COVID-19. At the level of the study: Largely donor-specific TCR clusters were found. General study findings and limits: The main location of contracting CD4+ clones was CM and EM, and that of contracting CD8+ clones was EMRA.

5'RACE primed at constant segments yielded TCR alpha and TCR beta cDNA libraries bearing sample barcodes and UMIs. TCRdb passed the 5' RACE reads through MiXCR, listing each CDR3 protein once. The repertoire holds over 500,000 distinct CDR3 sequences, with 15% to 20% as singletons. J gave up 3 bases and V 0 bases, and 6 bases lay outside the gene matches. The germline V gene encodes CDR1 SGDLS and CDR2 YYNGEE. The CDR3 extends over 16 amino acids. As to this clonotype: Its antigen is unknown.

The receptor's source is an adult woman who had mild COVID-19 (a few samples of this study predate the infection). Cell type and time point are not known. The sample was PBMCs or a T cell subset sorted from them (not recorded which). This chain links TRBV9 with TRBJ2-1; 7 positions match TRBD2. As DNA, the CDR3 is TGTGCCAGCAGCGTAGAGTCTAGCGGCTTCTACAATGAGCAGTTCTTC. Protein product: CASSVESSGFYNEQFF.